The rows below give T cell receptor beta chains drawn from one sample of a study of shared clonotypes between healthy human individuals. Generated by immunoSEQ multiplex PCR, the TCRdb table keeps only in-frame clones and is missing some. The sample yields hundreds of thousands of clones, around 97% seen once. The sample consisted of naive CD4+ T cells sorted from blood. The receptors shown here come from a woman aged 25 to 39 in good health. CDR3s include the opening cysteine and the closing phenylalanine or tryptophan. A D gene is named only where the DNA matches it firmly. Size tells how often a clone was seen (once, few, many) or the class of an expanded clone, and some rows leave it out.

V gene	clone size	J gene	D gene	CDR3 DNA	CDR3 protein
TRBV28	.	TRBJ2-1	TRBD2	TGTGCCAGCGGGGGGGGACTGAGCTCCTACAATGAGCAGTTCTTC	CASGGGLSSYNEQFF
TRBV2	.	TRBJ2-7	.	TGTGCCAGGGGGGACCGCCCCTACGAGCAGTACTTC	CARGDRPYEQYF
TRBV28	.	TRBJ2-7	.	TGTGCCAGCAGGACGGCGGGTGTCAACTCCTACGAGCAGTACTTC	CASRTAGVNSYEQYF
TRBV7-7	.	TRBJ2-5	.	TGTGCCAGCAGCTCCGGGACCCAGCAAGAGACCCAGTACTTC	CASSSGTQQETQYF
TRBV9	.	TRBJ1-2	TRBD1	TGTGCCAGCAGCGTAGCTACAGGGGGCGCTGGCTACACCTTC	CASSVATGGAGYTF
TRBV28	.	TRBJ1-5	.	TGTGCCAGCAGCCCCGCGGGGAGCAATCAGCCCCAGCATTTT	CASSPAGSNQPQHF
TRBV29-1	.	TRBJ1-2	.	TGCAGCGCCGGTGGAGGGGAAGGAGGCTACACCTTC	CSAGGGEGGYTF
TRBV10-1	.	TRBJ2-1	TRBD2	TGCGCCAGCAGTGATATCGGGGAGGGTTCCTACAATGAGCAGTTCTTC	CASSDIGEGSYNEQFF
TRBV18	.	TRBJ2-1	.	TGTGCCAGCTCACGGGTGGCGGGGGCCGACAATGAGCAGTTCTTC	CASSRVAGADNEQFF
TRBV2	.	TRBJ2-5	TRBD2	TGTGCCAGCAGTCCCCGCAGCGGGAGTACAGAGACCCAGTACTTC	CASSPRSGSTETQYF
TRBV19	.	TRBJ1-1	TRBD1	TGTGCCAGTAGTATTCTAGGGACAGACCTCGTCCGGGCTTTCTTT	CASSILGTDLVRAFF
TRBV28	once	TRBJ1-5	.	TGTGCCAGCACCATTACAGGTTATAGCAATCAGCCCCAGCATTTT	CASTITGYSNQPQHF
TRBV30	.	TRBJ1-6	.	TGTGCCTGGAGTGTACGGCGGGACAATTCACCCCTCCACTTT	CAWSVRRDNSPLHF
TRBV6-5	.	TRBJ2-7	.	TGTGCCAGCAGTTACTCGAACCGCCTGTTGGAGCAGTACTTC	CASSYSNRLLEQYF
TRBV28	once	TRBJ1-4	TRBD1	TGTGCCAGCAGTTTCGATGGACAGGGTATCCCCTTTGGGGAAAAACTGTTTTTT	CASSFDGQGIPFGEKLFF
TRBV15	.	TRBJ2-6	.	TGTGCCACCAGCAGAGGCCATTCTGGGGCCAACGTCCTGACTTTC	CATSRGHSGANVLTF
TRBV28	.	TRBJ2-3	TRBD2	TGTGCCAGCAGACTGGGACTAGCGGAACTCACAGATACGCAGTATTTT	CASRLGLAELTDTQYF
TRBV6-5	.	TRBJ1-5	.	TGTGCCACATCCCGGACACGGGCGGAAAGTCAGCCCCAGCATTTT	CATSRTRAESQPQHF
TRBV2	.	TRBJ1-3	.	TGTGCCAGCAAAGGCCAGCTCTCTGGAAACACCATATATTTT	CASKGQLSGNTIYF
TRBV28	.	TRBJ1-2	TRBD1	TGTGCCAGCGAATCCCCCGGGACAGGGAACTATGGCTACACCTTC	CASESPGTGNYGYTF
TRBV14	.	TRBJ2-1	.	TGTGCCAGCAGCCAAGTCGCCCCTTCCTACAATGAGCAGTTCTTC	CASSQVAPSYNEQFF
TRBV10-2	.	TRBJ2-1	TRBD1	TGCGCCAGCAGTCTACGGACAGGGGGATACAATGAGCAGTTCTTC	CASSLRTGGYNEQFF
TRBV7-3	once	TRBJ2-2	.	TGTGCCAGCAGTTCCGCTAGCGCGAACACCGGGGAGCTGTTTTTT	CASSSASANTGELFF
TRBV7-2	.	TRBJ1-2	TRBD1	TGTGCCAGCAGCTTAGGCTGGACAGGGACTAACTATGGCTACACCTTC	CASSLGWTGTNYGYTF
TRBV19	.	TRBJ2-2	.	TGTGCCAGCAATAAGAGAGGGCAACCTAGCACCGGGGAGCTGTTTTTT	CASNKRGQPSTGELFF
TRBV5-1	.	TRBJ1-1	.	TGCGCCAGCAGTTCGGGCAGGGAGACATTGAACACTGAAGCTTTCTTT	CASSSGRETLNTEAFF
TRBV30	.	TRBJ2-5	.	TGTGCCTGGAGTGTACAAGCGCAAGAGACCCAGTACTTC	CAWSVQAQETQYF
TRBV5-1	.	TRBJ1-1	.	TGCGCCAGCACCCCGTATGAAACGGGGGCGAACACTGAAGCTTTCTTT	CASTPYETGANTEAFF
TRBV19	.	TRBJ1-2	.	TGTGCCAGTAGTATTGCGGACTATGGCTACACCTTC	CASSIADYGYTF
TRBV13	.	TRBJ1-5	.	TGTGCCAGCAGCTTAGGACAGACCCTTAGCAATCAGCCCCAGCATTTT	CASSLGQTLSNQPQHF
TRBV6-1	.	TRBJ2-7	.	TGTGCCAGCAAGATTCCGGGCTTAGGCCCCCCGTACTTC	CASKIPGLGPPYF
TRBV27	.	TRBJ2-7	.	TGTGCCAGCAGTTTCGGACGGACCTACGAGCAGTACTTC	CASSFGRTYEQYF
TRBV5-4	.	TRBJ2-6	TRBD1	TGTGCCAGCAGCCAGCGACAGGGACCCTCTGGAGCCAACGTCCTGACTTTC	CASSQRQGPSGANVLTF
TRBV4-1	.	TRBJ2-1	.	TGCGCCAGCAGCGTTCAGTCGGGGTCCTACAATGAGCAGTTCTTC	CASSVQSGSYNEQFF
TRBV2	.	TRBJ1-1	TRBD1	TGTGCCAGCACCGCGCAGGGGGCTGACACTGAAGCTTTCTTT	CASTAQGADTEAFF
TRBV30	once	TRBJ1-1	.	TGTGCCTGGAGTGTACGGTTGAACACTGAAGCTTTCTTT	CAWSVRLNTEAFF
TRBV30	many	TRBJ1-5	.	TGTGCCTCGGGCCAGAGAAGCAATCAGCCCCAGCATTTT	CASGQRSNQPQHF
TRBV29-1	.	TRBJ1-4	.	TGCAGCGTTGAATTTTCAGGGGAAAAACTGTTTTTT	CSVEFSGEKLFF
TRBV5-1	once	TRBJ2-3	.	TGCGCCAGCAGCGATCCAGGGACCGACACAGATACGCAGTATTTT	CASSDPGTDTDTQYF
TRBV4-1	.	TRBJ1-4	.	TGCGCCAGCAGCCAAGATACCTCCCCCCGGACATGGGGGGCGATAGTGTTTTTT	CASSQDTSPRTWGAIVFF
TRBV11-1	.	TRBJ2-2	.	TGTGCCAGCAGCCCCGGCTGGCAGAACACCGGGGAGCTGTTTTTT	CASSPGWQNTGELFF
TRBV27	.	TRBJ2-5	TRBD2	TGTGCCAGCAGTTCCCGGCGGACTAGCGGGAGACAGGGTCGAGAGACCCAGTACTTC	CASSSRRTSGRQGRETQYF
TRBV12-5	.	TRBJ1-1	TRBD1	TGTGCTAGTGGTTTATCGGGACAGGGGGTATATGGGGACACTGAAGCTTTCTTT	CASGLSGQGVYGDTEAFF
TRBV9	.	TRBJ1-4	TRBD1	TGTGCCAGCAGCCTCCGACAGGGGGCTAATGAAAAACTGTTTTTT	CASSLRQGANEKLFF
TRBV6-6	.	TRBJ1-3	TRBD1	TGTGCCAGCAGTGTCGACAGGGCCAGGGGATCGGCCATATATTTT	CASSVDRARGSAIYF
TRBV5-1	once	TRBJ2-7	TRBD2	TGCGCCAGCAAGGGGACTAGCGCCTACGAGCAGTACTTC	CASKGTSAYEQYF
TRBV19	.	TRBJ2-5	TRBD2	TGTGCCAGTAGTATGAATCTAGCGGGTGCTCCTCTGACCCAGTACTTC	CASSMNLAGAPLTQYF
TRBV9	.	TRBJ1-1	.	TGTGCCAGCAGCGTGTCCTTGAACACTGAAGCTTTCTTT	CASSVSLNTEAFF
TRBV7-6	.	TRBJ1-4	.	TGTGCCAGCAGCGCCCGGGGGGTCTACGGTAATGAAAAACTGTTTTTT	CASSARGVYGNEKLFF
TRBV5-1	.	TRBJ2-1	.	TGCGCCAGCAGCTTATGGATGAACGACAATGAGCAGTTCTTC	CASSLWMNDNEQFF
TRBV19	.	TRBJ1-4	.	TGTGCCAGTAGTCCGAACAGGGTGGCTAATGAAAAACTGTTTTTT	CASSPNRVANEKLFF
TRBV6-6	.	TRBJ2-7	.	TGTGCCAGCAGGGGGACCACCTACGAGCAGTACTTC	CASRGTTYEQYF
TRBV29-1	.	TRBJ2-7	TRBD2	TGCAGCGTTTCGGGACTAGCGGGAACCTACGAGCAGTACTTC	CSVSGLAGTYEQYF
TRBV28	.	TRBJ2-5	TRBD1	TGTGCCAGCAGTCCCAGGGGGCGCACGAAGACCCAGTACTTC	CASSPRGRTKTQYF
TRBV28	.	TRBJ2-3	.	TGTGCCAGCGGGGGGGCTGCACGAGGGAACGGGGCAGATACGCAGTATTTT	CASGGAARGNGADTQYF
TRBV30	.	TRBJ2-5	.	TGTGCCTGGAGTAAAAGGTCAGGACGTTCGGAGACCCAGTACTTC	CAWSKRSGRSETQYF
TRBV11-3	.	TRBJ1-1	TRBD1	TGTGCCAGCAGCCCCGGGACAGTTAACACTGAAGCTTTCTTT	CASSPGTVNTEAFF
TRBV13	.	TRBJ2-1	TRBD2	TGTGCCAGCAGCCAGGGACTAGTGGGGCAGTTCTTC	CASSQGLVGQFF
TRBV18	few	TRBJ2-2	.	TGTGCCAGCTACCGGGGGACCGGGAACACCGGGGAGCTGTTTTTT	CASYRGTGNTGELFF
TRBV7-2	.	TRBJ2-7	.	TGTGCCAGCAGCTCCCGGGCCACCTACGAGCAGTACTTC	CASSSRATYEQYF